What follows are 17 T cell receptor beta chains derived from one specimen sequenced in a study of post-analysis software for immune sequencing data. Overall study findings and caveats: Compared with controls, patients had more of about 5 TRBV segments, including TRBV5-6, TRBV5-1 and TRBV20-1.

Unique molecular identifiers were carried by the TCR beta cDNA libraries. From the PCR reads, TCRdb called clonotypes with MiXCR, one entry per CDR3 protein. The repertoire holds about 400,000 distinct CDR3 sequences, 30% to 45% seen once, with roughly an eighth in the top ten. What these receptors recognize is not known. The sequencing sample was made of blood. These receptors all come from a girl aged 10 to 17 with multiple sclerosis.

This chain uses TRBV7-9 with TRBJ2-7, with 8 nucleotides matching TRBD1. The V gene's germline CDR1 is SEHNR and CDR2 FQNEAQ (reference sequence). V trimming: 5 bases; J trimming: 1 base; junction bases outside the gene matches: 10. The CDR3 sequence is 16 residues long. CDR3 in amino acids: CASSPTGGDRSYEQYF. CDR3 in DNA: TGTGCCAGCAGCCCCACGGGTGGGGACAGGTCCTACGAGCAGTACTTC. Filled out from reference TRBV7-9 and TRBJ2-7, the complete variable domain reads DTGVSQNPRHKITKRGQNVTFRCDPISEHNRLYWYRQTLGQGPEFLTYFQNEAQLEKSRLLSDRFSAERPKGSFSTLEIQRTEQGDSAMYLCASSPTGGDRSYEQYFGPGTRLTVT.

The CDR3 nucleotides are TGTGCCAGTAACGCCGGGACCATACAGTTCTTC. This translates into CASNAGTIQFF. The J gene is TRBJ2-1, the V gene TRBV2; either TRBD1 or TRBD2 may fit D (5 bases each). Between the trimmed V and J ends, which lost 9 bases and 13 bases, there was a span of 16 bases. CDR1 is SNHLY and CDR2 is FYNNEI in the germline V gene. The CDR3 has 11 amino acids.

This clonotype has a handful of counts. The chain recombines TRBV7-9 with TRBJ2-3, with 10 bases identical to TRBD2. CDR1 is SEHNR, CDR2 FQNEAQ, per germline (reference sequence). V shed 5 bases, J shed 5 bases, and the junction held 4 bases outside the gene matches. The CDR3 consists of 14 residues. As DNA, the CDR3 is TGTGCCAGCAGCCCGGGGACTAGCGTAGATACGCAGTATTTT. Translated, it gives CASSPGTSVDTQYF.

The chain couples TRBV7-9 to TRBJ2-7; the D is unclear. The CDR3 is made up of 14 amino acids. Between the trimmed V and J ends, which lost 2 bases and 0 bases, there was a span of 8 bases. Germline V lookup: CDR1 SEHNR, CDR2 FQNEAQ (reference sequence). CDR3 DNA sequence: TGTGCCAGCAGCTTATGGTCGGGCTCCTACGAGCAGTACTTC. Amino acid sequence: CASSLWSGSYEQYF. The variable domain in full, completed from reference TRBV7-9 and TRBJ2-7, reads DTGVSQNPRHKITKRGQNVTFRCDPISEHNRLYWYRQTLGQGPEFLTYFQNEAQLEKSRLLSDRFSAERPKGSFSTLEIQRTEQGDSAMYLCASSLWSGSYEQYFGPGTRLTVT.

Comment on this clonotype: One junction end does not reproduce the germline sequence, and a read error may be involved. The chain has TRBV11-3 and TRBJ2-1; 10 bases match TRBD1. The CDR3 has 14 residues. CDR1 and CDR2 (germline): SGHNT, YENEEA. The CDR3 is CTSSSRTGGNEQFF. In DNA form, the CDR3 reads TGTACCAGCAGCAGCCGGACAGGGGGCAATGAGCAGTTCTTC.

J is TRBJ2-7 and V is TRBV27, with TRBD1 as a possible D gene (7 bases). From germline, CDR1 is MNHEY and CDR2 SMNVEV (reference sequence). The CDR3 is made up of 17 amino acids. V was clipped by 7 bases and J by 0 bases, with 22 bases between them. This chain's CDR3 is CASTNRGTDHISYEQYF. CDR3 sequence (DNA): TGTGCCAGCACCAACCGGGGGACAGATCATATCTCCTACGAGCAGTACTTC.

The table lists this clonotype with a few counts. V usage is TRBV4-1 and J usage is TRBJ2-1; no reliable D call. Trimming took off 4 bases at V and 4 bases at J, with 11 bases between the two ends. CDR1 is MGHRA, CDR2 YSYEKL, per germline. The CDR3 totals 14 residues. Here the CDR3 DNA reads TGCGCCAGCAGCCCCCCCCCGTTATACAATGAGCAGTTCTTC. Amino acid sequence: CASSPPPLYNEQFF.

A note on this clonotype: It may be a read error: a sequence one base away is much more abundant. The chain carries TRBV20-1 and TRBJ2-5, with D possibly being TRBD1 (6 bases). Germline CDR1 reads DFQATT; CDR2 reads SNEGSKA (reference sequence). CDR3 length: 15 residues. V lost 1 base and J lost 11, with 23 bases in between. CDR3 sequence: CSARVYTGSGYGQYF. CDR3 sequence (DNA): TGCAGTGCTAGAGTTTATACAGGGTCCGGCTACGGGCAGTACTTC.

The chain joins TRBV6-5 to TRBJ2-5; D remains unclear. Trimming shortened V by 5 bases and J by 3 bases, and 16 bases separated the two germline ends. The CDR3 runs 15 residues. Germline V gene data show CDR1 as MNHEY and CDR2 as SVGAGI. In nucleotides, the CDR3 is TGTGCCAGCAGTCCCCAGTATAAGCGTGAAGAGACCCAGTACTTC. As protein: CASSPQYKREETQYF.

This clonotype was found a few times. This chain connects TRBV12-3 or TRBV12-4 to TRBJ2-5; D remains unclear. The V gene lost 1 base and the J gene lost 5 bases, with 11 bases spanning the gap. This CDR3 is 14 amino acids long. Here the CDR3 DNA reads TGTGCCAGCAGTTTAGAACATCCTCGTGAGACCCAGTACTTC. Its protein is CASSLEHPRETQYF.

This clonotype was observed a handful of times. The V and J genes are TRBV7-3 and TRBJ2-5; 7 nucleotides match TRBD2. Germline V lookup: CDR1 SGHTA, CDR2 FQGTGA. V lost 0 bases, J lost 4 bases, and 5 bases stayed unmatched. The CDR3 loop spans 15 amino acids. Written as DNA, the CDR3 is TGTGCCAGCAGCTTAACGTCACTAGCGAGAGAGACCCAGTACTTC. This gives the protein CASSLTSLARETQYF.

V and J are TRBV3-1 and TRBJ2-1, with 12 bases matching TRBD2. The germline V gene encodes CDR1 LGHDT and CDR2 YNNKEL (reference sequence). This CDR3 has 15 amino acids. Unmatched junction bases numbered 3, after V lost 4 bases and J lost 5 bases. The CDR3: CASSRLAGADNEQFF. DNA of the CDR3: TGTGCCAGCAGCCGACTAGCGGGGGCCGACAATGAGCAGTTCTTC.

The J gene is TRBJ2-1, the V gene TRBV7-2, with no clear D. Trimming cost V 1 base and J 5 bases, with 9 bases left between them. The CDR3 runs 14 residues. Looked up from germline, CDR1 is SGHTA and CDR2 is FQGNSA. CDR3 nucleotides: TGTGCCAGCAGCTTAGAGGCCCAGAACAATGAGCAGTTCTTC. Residues: CASSLEAQNNEQFF.

This clonotype has more than one count but fewer than ten. This rearrangement joins TRBV6-6 to TRBJ2-7; D remains ambiguous. The V gene's germline CDR1 is MNHNY and CDR2 SVGAGI (reference sequence). The CDR3 consists of 17 residues. Trimming pared 4 bases from V and 2 bases from J, leaving 21 bases between. DNA of the CDR3: TGTGCCAGCAGTTTGAATCGTGGTGCAGACTTGGCCTACGAGCAGTACTTC. Its translation is CASSLNRGADLAYEQYF.

The chain links TRBV13 to TRBJ2-1; D remains ambiguous. V lost 1 base and J lost 0, with 7 bases in between. Germline V gene data show CDR1 as PRHDT and CDR2 as FYEKMQ (reference sequence). This CDR3 has 15 amino acids. The CDR3 DNA sequence: TGTGCCAGCAGCTTAGCCAGGAGCTCCTACAATGAGCAGTTCTTC. Its protein is CASSLARSSYNEQFF.

This chain joins TRBV6-2 or TRBV6-3 and TRBJ1-1; weak D call: TRBD1 (5 bases). Looked up from germline, CDR1 is MNHEY and CDR2 is SVGEGT. The germline V and J ends were trimmed by 4 bases and 5 bases, with 17 bases remaining between them. The length of the CDR3 is 15 residues. CDR3 region: CASSWGAVGRTEAFF. CDR3 nucleotide sequence: TGTGCCAGCAGTTGGGGCGCAGTGGGCCGGACTGAAGCTTTCTTT.

V gene TRBV20-1 combines with J gene TRBJ1-1; tentative D call: TRBD1 (6 bases). The CDR3 runs to 13 residues. V was trimmed by 5 bases and J by 5 bases, leaving 15 bases between them. The germline V gene encodes CDR1 DFQATT and CDR2 SNEGSKA (reference sequence). The CDR3, as DNA: TGCAGTGCTCCTCGAGGGGGGCGGACTGAAGCTTTCTTT. Protein: CSAPRGGRTEAFF.